These 23 T cell receptor beta chains originate from one sample sequenced in a study of blood T cells in healthy people across ages. A second roughly 6 to 12 cycle PCR used barcoded and J-beta primers. One entry per CDR3 protein results from TCRdb running MiXCR on the 5' RACE reads. The data hold about 650,000 distinct CDR3 sequences, with approximately 52% observed a single time. The material sequenced was blood. The receptors derive from a woman over 75 in good health.

Note on this clonotype: An end of the junction does not agree with germline; a read error may underlie this. This chain uses TRBV7-2 with TRBJ1-2, with 9 bases lining up with TRBD1. Germline V gene data show CDR1 as SGHTA and CDR2 as FQGNSA. This CDR3 has 15 residues. The CDR3 spells CASSLSSGQGYSYTF. The CDR3 DNA follows: TGTGCCAGCAGCTTGAGTTCGGGACAGGGCTATAGCTACACCTTC.

This clonotype was picked up many times. This chain joins TRBV25-1 and TRBJ2-4; TRBD2 matches at 9 bases. Germline CDR1 MGHDK, CDR2 SYGVNS. V gave up 8 bases and J gave up 9 bases; unmatched junction bases: 14. This CDR3 is built from 15 residues. The CDR3 is CASGTSGPGPLIQYF. Written as DNA, the CDR3 is TGTGCCAGCGGAACTAGCGGGCCGGGGCCACTCATTCAGTACTTC.

In its sample, this clonotype was seen a few times. The chain recombines TRBV28 with TRBJ2-7; possibly TRBD1 or TRBD2 for D (5 bases each). Germline-derived CDR1 and CDR2 are MDHEN and SYDVKM. Trimming cost V 6 bases and J 2 bases, with 11 bases left between them. The CDR3 totals 13 residues. The CDR3 sequence: CASRDGTTYEQYF. CDR3 in DNA: TGTGCCAGCAGGGACGGGACCACCTACGAGCAGTACTTC.

The rearrangement links TRBV10-2 to TRBJ1-2; possibly TRBD1 for D (5 bases). Germline V gives CDR1 WSHSY, CDR2 SAAADI. The CDR3 has 13 residues. Trimming left V 7 bases short and J 5 bases short, with 14 bases between. The CDR3 DNA sequence: TGCGCCAGCATCTCAGATCAGGGATATGGCTACACCTTC. Protein: CASISDQGYGYTF.

As regards this clonotype: A read error may explain this, as a much larger clone is one base away. The J gene is TRBJ2-1, the V gene TRBV4-1; TRBD2 might be the D (5 bases). Germline V gives CDR1 MGHRA, CDR2 YSYEKL. This CDR3 spans 15 amino acids. The CDR3: CVSSRPASLGNEQFF. For the CDR3, the DNA is TGCGTCAGCAGCCGACCGGCTAGCCTGGGTAATGAGCAGTTCTTC.

The rearrangement uses TRBV6-1 and TRBJ2-2; the match to TRBD2 covers 8 bases. This CDR3 spans 17 amino acids. CDR1 is MNHNS, CDR2 SASEGT, per germline. With 7 bases clipped from V and 0 bases from J, the junction kept 10 bases outside the gene matches. The CDR3: CASTTRSGGANTGELFF. In DNA form, the CDR3 reads TGTGCCAGCACCACACGGAGCGGGGGAGCGAACACCGGGGAGCTGTTTTTT.

In its sample, this clonotype was seen once. The chain links TRBV29-1 to TRBJ2-5; 7 bases map to TRBD2. The CDR3 extends over 13 amino acids. CDR1 is SQVTM and CDR2 is ANQGSEA in the germline V gene. The V segment lost 1 base and the J segment 3 bases; nucleotides outside the gene matches: 2. The CDR3 spells CSVEGGGKETQYF. CDR3 coding DNA: TGCAGCGTTGAAGGGGGGGGGAAAGAGACCCAGTACTTC.

The chain couples TRBV29-1 to TRBJ2-1, with 7 bases that match TRBD2. Germline V gene sequence: CDR1 SQVTM, CDR2 ANQGSEA. This CDR3 is 14 amino acids long. The V and J ends lost 4 bases and 6 bases, in that order; junction bases with no gene match: 9. The CDR3 spells CSVVGGGEGNEQFF. CDR3 DNA sequence: TGCAGCGTTGTGGGTGGAGGGGAGGGCAATGAGCAGTTCTTC.

V gene TRBV4-3 combines with J gene TRBJ2-4, with D possibly being TRBD1 (5 bases). Germline-derived CDR1 and CDR2 are LGHNA and YSLEER. There are 18 residues in the CDR3. Trimming removed 0 bases at V and 2 bases at J, with 17 bases between. The CDR3 DNA follows: TGCGCCAGCAGCCAAGAAACAGGCCGAGCCCAGACCAAAAACATTCAGTACTTC. It translates to CASSQETGRAQTKNIQYF.

The chain uses TRBV4-1 and TRBJ2-1; 10 nucleotides line up with TRBD2. The CDR3 has 18 amino acids. With 5 bases clipped from V and 6 bases from J, the junction kept 16 bases outside the gene matches. The germline V gene encodes CDR1 MGHRA and CDR2 YSYEKL. This CDR3 is CASSSTSGDSLYRNEQFF. The CDR3 coding sequence is TGCGCCAGCAGCAGTACTAGCGGGGACTCATTATATCGCAATGAGCAGTTCTTC.

This rearrangement joins TRBV12-3 or TRBV12-4 to TRBJ2-7; tentatively, D is TRBD2 (5 bases). This CDR3 is built from 14 residues. The V gene lost 2 bases and the J gene lost 5 bases, with 13 bases spanning the gap. CDR3 bases: TGTGCCAGCAGTTTAAGACGGGGTTCCGACGAGCAGTACTTC. It encodes CASSLRRGSDEQYF.

The V gene is TRBV29-1, the J gene TRBJ2-7, with D perhaps being TRBD1 or TRBD2 (5 bases each). Trimming stripped 4 bases from V and 0 bases from J, with 16 bases between. The CDR3 has 15 amino acids. Germline V gene sequence: CDR1 SQVTM, CDR2 ANQGSEA. CDR3 loop: CSVALGTSSSYEQYF. The CDR3 DNA reads TGCAGCGTTGCATTAGGGACCAGTAGCTCCTACGAGCAGTACTTC.

This chain joins TRBV9 and TRBJ2-7; D remains ambiguous. With 4 bases removed from V and 0 bases from J, the gap between germline ends came to 14 bases. In germline, CDR1 is SGDLS, CDR2 YYNGEE. This CDR3 comprises 15 residues. In DNA, the CDR3 is TGTGCCAGCAGCACCACCCCTCAGAGCTCCTACGAGCAGTACTTC. Encoded protein: CASSTTPQSSYEQYF.

There are many counts of this clonotype. The V call is TRBV7-3, the J call TRBJ2-5; D gene ambiguous. The CDR3 totals 13 residues. In germline, CDR1 is SGHTA, CDR2 FQGTGA. V gave up 2 bases and J gave up 3 bases, with 7 bases separating them. The CDR3, as DNA: TGTGCCAGCAGCTTACGCTGGAAAGAGACCCAGTACTTC. Residues: CASSLRWKETQYF.

The V gene is TRBV5-1, the J gene TRBJ2-2, with 12 bases identical to TRBD2. The germline V gene encodes CDR1 SGHRS and CDR2 YFSETQ. The CDR3 contains 15 residues. V shed 3 bases and J 6 bases; nucleotides not matched to a gene: 3. CDR3 nucleotides: TGCGCCAGCAGCTCGACTAGCGGGAGTCCCGGGGAGCTGTTTTTT. Protein product: CASSSTSGSPGELFF.

V and J are TRBV12-3 or TRBV12-4 and TRBJ2-1; 11 nucleotides match TRBD2. The CDR3 totals 15 residues. V was clipped by 5 bases and J by 10 bases; unmatched bases: 10. The DNA for the CDR3 is TGTGCCAGCAGTCAACTAGCGGGAGATGCGGGGGAGCAGTTCTTC. Protein product: CASSQLAGDAGEQFF.

The chain combines TRBV9 with TRBJ2-7; TRBD1 or TRBD2 may be the D gene (5 bases each). Trimming pared 0 bases from V and 6 bases from J, leaving 10 bases between. CDR3 length: 13 residues. In germline, CDR1 is SGDLS, CDR2 YYNGEE. CDR3 nucleotide sequence: TGTGCCAGCAGCGTAGCTACGGGGCTCGAGCAGTACTTC. Residues: CASSVATGLEQYF.

This clonotype was found many times. This rearrangement joins TRBV20-1 to TRBJ2-1; the D call may be TRBD1 or TRBD2 (5 bases each). The length of the CDR3 is 12 residues. Germline assignment: CDR1 DFQATT and CDR2 SNEGSKA (reference sequence). With 5 bases removed from V and 9 bases from J, the gap between germline ends came to 14 bases. CDR3 loop: CSARRGHTEQFF. Here the CDR3 DNA reads TGCAGTGCTCGCCGGGGCCACACTGAGCAGTTCTTC.

The J gene is TRBJ2-7, the V gene TRBV29-1; unclear D gene. This CDR3 spans 14 amino acids. Germline CDR1 is SQVTM and CDR2 is ANQGSEA. V shed 5 bases and J shed 2 bases, with 16 bases lying between them. In nucleotides, the CDR3 is TGCAGCGTTACCCTAGGCAGGCGAACCTACGAGCAGTACTTC. It codes for CSVTLGRRTYEQYF.

The gene calls are TRBV28 and TRBJ1-5, with TRBD1 matching 8 bases. The length of the CDR3 is 16 residues. The J segment lost 1 base and the V segment lost 6 bases, leaving 8 bases of the junction unmatched. Germline assignment: CDR1 MDHEN and CDR2 SYDVKM. CDR3: CASSLQGGASNQPQHF. Written as DNA, the CDR3 is TGTGCCAGCAGCCTACAGGGGGGCGCGAGCAATCAGCCCCAGCATTTT.

At least ten counts were recorded for this clonotype. CDR3 nucleotides: TGTGCCAGCAGCCCGAGAGAAGGACTCACAGATACGCAGTATTTT. Protein: CASSPREGLTDTQYF. The chain is built from TRBV3-1 and TRBJ2-3; possibly TRBD2 for D (5 bases). There are 15 residues in the CDR3. Trimming removed 4 bases at V and 2 bases at J, with 13 bases between. CDR1 LGHDT and CDR2 YNNKEL come from the germline V gene (reference sequence).

The chain carries TRBV6-2 or TRBV6-3 and TRBJ2-2, with TRBD2 matching over 9 bases. The CDR3 has 18 residues. J was trimmed by 6 bases and V by 5 bases; bases with no gene match: 16. CDR1 and CDR2 from the germline V gene are MNHEY and SVGEGT. The CDR3 sequence is CASSNQPTTSGSPGELFF. The CDR3 DNA reads TGTGCCAGCAGTAACCAGCCAACAACTAGCGGGTCTCCCGGGGAGCTGTTTTTT.

As for this clonotype: Since a much larger clone is just one base distant, this may be a read error. J is TRBJ2-7 and V is TRBV28; D is unresolved. The length of the CDR3 is 15 residues. Trimming removed 6 bases at V and 3 bases at J, with 18 bases between. Germline lookup yields CDR1 MDHEN and CDR2 SYDVKM. The CDR3 sequence: CASSLIRRNGYEQYF. The CDR3 bases are TGTGCCAGCAGCCTCATCAGACGTAACGGCTACGAGCAGTACTTC. Based on the CDR3 plus reference TRBV28 and TRBJ2-7, the full variable domain is DVKVTQSSRYLVKRTGEKVFLECVQDMDHENMFWYRQDPGLGLRLIYFSYDVKMKEKGDIPEGYSVSREKKERFSLILESASTNQTSMYLCASSLIRRNGYEQYFGPGTRLTVT.